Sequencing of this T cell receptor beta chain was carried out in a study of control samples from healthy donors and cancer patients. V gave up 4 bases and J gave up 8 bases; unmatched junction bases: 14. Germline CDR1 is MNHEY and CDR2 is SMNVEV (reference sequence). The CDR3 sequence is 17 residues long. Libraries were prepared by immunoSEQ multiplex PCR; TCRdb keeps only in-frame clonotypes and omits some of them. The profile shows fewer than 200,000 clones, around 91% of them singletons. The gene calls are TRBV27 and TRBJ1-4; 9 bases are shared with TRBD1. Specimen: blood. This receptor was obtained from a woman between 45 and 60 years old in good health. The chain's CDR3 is CASSSKQGARRPEKLFF. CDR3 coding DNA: TGTGCCAGCAGTTCGAAACAGGGGGCTCGGCGTCCCGAAAAACTGTTTTTT.